This TCR beta chain was sequenced in a study of regulatory T cells in long-lasting Graves disease (dated by TCRdb to about 2021). At the level of the whole study: In the newly diagnosed Graves' disease group, patients had been taking antithyroid drugs for less than 3 months. This study used TCR sequencing and RNA sequencing of peripheral blood to compare persistent Graves' disease patients against newly diagnosed Graves' disease patients. The study took place in China and was registered as a clinical trial. TCR sequencing covered some 13 persistent and roughly 20 newly diagnosed Graves' disease patients, some 33 samples in total. Study-wide conclusions, independent of this receptor: Preferential use of TRBV28, TRBJ1-2 and TRBJ2-5 was observed in persistent disease, whereas TRBV20-1 and TRBJ2-1 were favored in newly diagnosed disease. Lower TCR Shannon entropy and fewer highly expanded clones were observed in persistent Graves' disease patients than in newly diagnosed patients, which suggested clonal expansion. Because the primary lesion, thyroid tissue, could not be accessed, the study looked at peripheral blood alone. The authors acknowledged the small sample size as a limitation that may reduce accuracy. Patients with persistent disease shared more public clonotypes (about 2,900) than newly diagnosed patients did (966). Sequencing and analysis were limited to the TCR beta chain.

This clonotype was detected only a few times. There is no known antigen for this receptor. No base quality information exists; no much larger clone differs at one position. The library came from multiplex PCR. Data came from an Illumina HiSeq 4000. TCR beta libraries were built with iRepertoire HTBI primers and Arm-PCR amplification of CDR3 regions. Before sequencing, the PCR products underwent gel purification. The study's processing was this. Gene usage analysis of CDR3 amino acid clonotypes used the approximately 62 TRBV and more than 13 TRBJ segments found across samples. COPE and FqMerger were used to merge the filtered high-quality paired reads into contigs. BLAST was used to align contigs to IMGT TRBV, TRBD and TRBJ reference genes, with CDR3 defined following IMGT. Highly expanded clones were defined as clonotypes with a frequency above 0.1%. Shannon entropy was used to measure repertoire diversity, and the Gini coefficient was used to measure V-J evenness. Clonotypes shared by more than one individual were considered public. TCRdb's own reprocessing of the public reads used fastp at Q25 and MiXCR and kept productive beta chains. Every distinct CDR3 protein forms one entry, paired with its most common genes and DNA. It is TCRdb's table, rather than the study itself, that gives the V and J calls and clone size. Across this sample there are some 220,000 distinct CDR3 sequences, with roughly 19% seen only once. The ten most abundant clones make up around 11% of the sample.

According to the study, the label for this sample's time point signals: newly diagnosed GD, antithyroid drugs for less than 3 months. RNA was extracted from PBMCs in TRIzol for both TCR sequencing and RNA sequencing. The diagnosis of Graves' disease followed American Thyroid Association guidelines. Recruitment of patients was carried out at an endocrinology department in Xi'an, China. From each patient, around 9 milliliters of peripheral blood was collected into an EDTA anticoagulant tube. Ficoll Paque Plus density gradient separation was used to isolate PBMCs, and no further T cell sorting was performed. An Agilent 2100 Bioanalyzer and agarose gel were used to assess RNA quality, and a NanoDrop 2000 was used to measure RNA concentration. From the cysteine through the phenylalanine, the CDR3 covers 15 amino acids. Just CDR3 DNA is preserved here, 45 bases in frame from base 1. Trimming accounts for 4 bases at V and 6 bases at J, while the number of junction bases matched to no gene is 8. As encoded in the germline V gene, CDR1 is SGDLS while CDR2 is YYNGEE.

These data were also reused for a study on T cells in Graves' hyperthyroidism and ophthalmopathy. Per that second paper: A patient counted as having stable Graves' hyperthyroidism if no progression to ophthalmopathy occurred over 18 months of follow-up. Hyperthyroidism patients were newly diagnosed, with disease duration under 2 months, and aged 18 to 65 years. Exclusion was applied to patients with uncontrolled infections, other autoimmune diseases, pregnancy or lactation. Diagnoses were based on clinical symptoms, serum thyroxine and TRAb, thyroid ultrasound and orbital computed tomography. For the first round of RT-PCR on the TCR CDR3, the HTBI primer set was used together with the Qiagen OneStep RT-PCR kit. Most expanded thyroid clonotypes (frequency above 0.001) were also found in blood, which suggests that blood repertoires may mirror thyroid immune responses. A model built on a 13 V-J signature distinguished ophthalmopathy from stable hyperthyroidism, reaching roughly 88% sensitivity and approximately 83% specificity in cross-validation and 80%/75% in testing. In validation, the model predicted progression to ophthalmopathy a median of about 6.5 months before onset, with about 71% sensitivity and about 72% specificity. A discovery cohort of roughly 100 patients, about 43 with Graves' ophthalmopathy and roughly 59 with stable Graves' hyperthyroidism, was used to find distinguishing TCR V-J signatures. Prospective prediction of ophthalmopathy was tested in an independent validation cohort consisting of under 20 hyperthyroidism patients and 15 or so patients who later progressed to ophthalmopathy. The roughly 90 discovery patients were divided at random into training and test sets in a 7:3 ratio. In addition, the study compared T-cell repertoires in thyroid tissue and in blood from about 6 Graves' hyperthyroidism patients. After sampling, hyperthyroidism patients received methimazole starting at 30 mg daily, and ophthalmopathy patients received high-dose intravenous methylprednisolone. Libraries were constructed in a second round of multiplex PCR, after which size selection and purification were carried out. Paired-end sequencing of the libraries was performed with 100 bp reads on an Illumina HiSeq2000. SOAPnuke was used to process the raw data, with reads discarded if the reads contained adapters or uncalled bases, had a mean Phred below 15, or lacked an exact constant-primer or identifier match. COPE v1.2.5 was used to merge the high-quality paired reads, and each unique nucleotide sequence was defined as a clonotype. MiTCR v1.1 was used to align the clonotypes against IMGT TRBV, TRBD and TRBJ reference segments. Analysis was restricted to V-J combinations with a frequency above 0.0001, which covered just over 98% of repertoires. A TCS score was defined as the ratio between F50 (clonal expansion) and ExV (chaos), using BLOSUM62-based TCRdist between CDR3 peptides within each V-J. Welch's t-statistics and random forest reduced roughly 540 V-J features to roughly 13, which were used in a naive Bayes classifier (R e1071). Sample size was not statistically predetermined, and investigators were not blinded to group allocation. TCR Vbeta CDR3 sequencing of roughly 140 peripheral blood samples (over 40 ophthalmopathy, 70 to 85 hyperthyroidism and approximately 17 progressor patients) is reported in the paper.

The specimen comprised peripheral blood mononuclear cells (PBMCs), sampled at new diagnosis, from a patient treated with antithyroid drugs. This receptor was identified in a woman aged 25 to 39 with Graves disease. Donor details come from another sample of the same person, matched by shared clones. This chain joins TRBV9 to TRBJ2-1; 9 central bases correspond to TRBD1. CDR3 protein: CASSPWDRATNEQFF. In nucleotide form, the sequence is TGTGCCAGCAGCCCATGGGACAGGGCCACCAATGAGCAGTTCTTC.